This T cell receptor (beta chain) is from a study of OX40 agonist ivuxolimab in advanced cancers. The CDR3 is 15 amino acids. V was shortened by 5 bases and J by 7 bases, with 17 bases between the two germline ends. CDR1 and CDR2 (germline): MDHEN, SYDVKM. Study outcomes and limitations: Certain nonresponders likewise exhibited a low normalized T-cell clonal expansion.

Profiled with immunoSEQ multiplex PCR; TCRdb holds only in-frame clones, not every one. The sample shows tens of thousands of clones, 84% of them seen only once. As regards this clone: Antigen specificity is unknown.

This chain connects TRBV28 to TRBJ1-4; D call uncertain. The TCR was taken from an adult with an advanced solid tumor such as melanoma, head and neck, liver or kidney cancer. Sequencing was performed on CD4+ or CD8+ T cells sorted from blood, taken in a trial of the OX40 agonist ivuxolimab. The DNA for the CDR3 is TGTGCCAGCAGTCCACGGAGACGCCGGGCTGAAAAACTGTTTTTT. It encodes CASSPRRRRAEKLFF.